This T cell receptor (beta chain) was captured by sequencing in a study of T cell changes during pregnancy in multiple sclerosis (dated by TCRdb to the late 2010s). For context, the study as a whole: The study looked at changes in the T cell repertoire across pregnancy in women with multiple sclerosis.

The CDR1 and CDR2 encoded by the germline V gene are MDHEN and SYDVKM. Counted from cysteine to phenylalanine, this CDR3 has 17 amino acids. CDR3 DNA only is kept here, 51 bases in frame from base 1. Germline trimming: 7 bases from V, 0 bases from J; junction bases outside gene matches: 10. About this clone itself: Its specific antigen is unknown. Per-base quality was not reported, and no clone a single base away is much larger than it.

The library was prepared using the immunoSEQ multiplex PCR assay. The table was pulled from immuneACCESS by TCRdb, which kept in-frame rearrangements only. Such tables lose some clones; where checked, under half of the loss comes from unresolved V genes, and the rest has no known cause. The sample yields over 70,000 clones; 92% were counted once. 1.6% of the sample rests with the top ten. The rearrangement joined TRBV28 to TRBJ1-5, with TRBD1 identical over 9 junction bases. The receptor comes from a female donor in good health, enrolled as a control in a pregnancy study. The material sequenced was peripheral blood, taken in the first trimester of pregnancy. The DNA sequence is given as TGTGCCAGCACCGAAGGACAGGGGCAGGGTAGCAATCAGCCCCAGCATTTT. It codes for CASTEGQGQGSNQPQHF.